This T cell receptor (beta chain) was recorded in a study of coeliac disease. The study's findings and limits: According to the authors, this method cannot detect gliadin-specific T cells in an unbiased way. Known gliadin-specific TRB sequences: about 50% of the 18 coeliac samples, only 1 of 6 controls.

Method: immunoSEQ multiplex PCR; TCRdb's copy keeps in-frame clones and lacks some. The data hold about 4,800 clones, with about four fifths observed a single time. This clone was detected once. Its antigen is unidentified. Sequencing used one aliquot of under 550,000 cells per fraction. The clonotype comes from a woman aged 18-29 years with active celiac disease. Sequencing was performed on lamina propria lymphocytes from the gut.

The CDR3 sequence: CASSLRGDSGNTIYF. The CDR3 DNA reads as TGTGCCAGCAGTTTGCGGGGAGACTCTGGAAACACCATATATTTT. The chain links TRBV27 to TRBJ1-3; unclear D gene. CDR3 length: 15 residues. Germline V CDR1 and CDR2: MNHEY, SMNVEV (reference sequence). Trimming pared 3 bases from V and 0 bases from J, leaving 9 bases between.